This T cell receptor (beta chain) stems from a study of cytomegalovirus exposure and HLA in healthy donors (dated by TCRdb to 2015 to 2018). Concerning the study at large: In an earlier analysis of some 550 of the donors, around 290 Gb of sequence data and 117 million unique TCR beta sequences from about 179 million T cells were reported. Besides the first cohort of roughly 700 subjects, a separate validation cohort made up of 120 different subjects was used. To decide whether each TCR beta V gene segment behaved as functional or pseudogenic, an earlier analysis of some 600 of the donors relied on high-throughput TCR beta sequencing. The T cell repertoires of 670 or so subjects were profiled by immunosequencing and related to cytomegalovirus serostatus. Every discovery cohort repertoire had been produced on one sequencing platform. The study aimed to test whether signatures of past pathogen exposure could be identified by cataloging public T cell receptors. Rather than using new phenotypic data, the later analysis identified candidate immune exposures from TCR beta sequences and from how often those sequences occurred across donors. Among 398 genotyped donors of the cohort, an average of around 250,000 unique TCR beta nucleotide sequences was sequenced per donor, of which 15% to 20% were non-productive. To predict cytomegalovirus infection status, the study combined high-throughput TCR immunosequencing, statistical association of individual TCRs with disease status, and machine learning. HLA typing covered class I and class II loci at four-digit resolution. About 5 DR-DQ haplotypes were handled as single units for association and clustering, since linkage in the cohort was strong. Of the 300 to 450 genotyped donors, less than 85% were placed in the genetic ancestry cluster associated with self-reported Caucasian donors. Donor age, sex, ethnicity and CMV serostatus were compiled together with the repertoire data. In a later analysis, previously published TCR beta repertoires from more than 500 donors were re-analyzed and high-resolution HLA genotyping was added so that TCR occurrence patterns could be studied. About 280 gigabases of sequencing data and roughly 90 million unique TCR sequences were included in an early release covering several hundred HLA-typed donors. In a later genetic analysis, genome-wide SNP genotypes for about 55% of the roughly 670 donors were used, and that subset was treated as a discovery cohort. The number of typed donors differed by locus: about 629-640 for A, B, C, DRB1 and DQB1; 522 for DQA1; over 600 for DPA1; and about 470 for DPB1.

CDR1 is given as MNHEY and CDR2 as SVGAGI, both from the germline V gene. The CDR3, from cysteine to phenylalanine, totals 16 residues. The retained sequence is limited to the CDR3, 48 bases, with the frame set at the first base. The V end loses 2 bases and the J end loses 0 bases, and a stretch of 10 bases separates them. Paper-wide results and their limitations: A later genetic analysis reported fewer N-insertions in productive TCRs among donors in an Asian-associated ancestry cluster than the approximately 700-donor mean. It was suggested by the authors that the approach could potentially be generalized to other disease states and immunological phenotypes. Correlated functional status among segregating V segments might be attributable to linkage disequilibrium, but an unknown experimental factor could not be ruled out. The study gave a list of around 170 TCR beta chains associated with cytomegalovirus. In a later analysis, TCR association rates were found to vary across HLA loci, with the most associated TCRs seen for DRB1 alleles and the fewest for HLA-C alleles. A later analysis associated 15,000 to 20,000 TCR beta sequences with specific HLA alleles at a false discovery rate of 0.05. Most TCR sequences were observed very rarely across donors, whereas some public TCRs were present in many individuals. HLA typing was unavailable for some donors at each locus, so association tests used only the typed subset. Because the 87-base-pair reads could not distinguish some IMGT-functional V segments, including TRBV6-2 and TRBV6-3, those segments were excluded. In this cohort, only TCR beta chains were sequenced, and detectable features were limited by the absence of alpha or paired-chain data. In vitro tests confirmed that three of the cytomegalovirus-associated TCR beta chains recognize cytomegalovirus antigens. Immune exposure information for the cohort was limited to CMV serostatus. The presence/absence analyses assumed that sequencing depth was roughly uniform across donors, and that assumption may not be true. A later analysis reported that several top co-occurrence clusters appeared linked to parvovirus B19, influenza, CMV and Epstein-Barr virus. Most CMV-associated TCR beta chains appeared to be HLA-restricted in a later analysis, and the HLA associations seemed to be driven largely by CMV exposure. When HLA alleles, especially DR and DQ, strongly co-occurred, TCR associations were difficult to assign to individual alleles. A further reported finding was that TCR beta sequences accurately predicted the HLA-A and HLA-B alleles for most subjects in the first cohort. Cytomegalovirus status was reported to be diagnosed by the classifier with high specificity and sensitivity in both the original and validation cohorts. In an earlier analysis of around 600 of the donors, most TCR beta V segments appeared in productive rearrangements about 90% or about 30% of the time, broadly matching IMGT annotations. A later analysis found that HLA-associated TCR beta chains were more clonally expanded and had lower generation probabilities than equally common non-associated chains. The sequencing pipeline was judged likely to have produced a cluster of highly shared sequence variants as a technical artifact. In a later genetic analysis, a missense DCLRE1C variant was associated with V-gene and J-gene trimming of TCR beta chains, and the association was replicated in an independent cohort. About 17 rarely observed V segments, including chromosome 9 orphons, were excluded from the earlier analysis of approximately 600 of the donors because counts were too low.

Library preparation used the immunoSEQ multiplex PCR assay. For the multiplex PCR, a mixture combining 60 forward primers for TCR Vbeta segments and 13 reverse primers for TCR Jbeta segments was used. The CDR3 region of rearranged TCR beta genes was amplified from genomic DNA by a multiplex PCR assay. On the Illumina HiSeq System, the amplified TCR beta libraries were sequenced as 87-base-pair reads. For the original study's pipeline: A later analysis counted about 82 million unique TCR beta chains across the 670 or so repertoires, and roughly 9.9 million of these chains were shared by at least two donors. Raw reads were error-corrected and collapsed into unique sequences with a nearest-neighbor algorithm that merged closely related sequences to remove PCR and sequencing errors. V, D and J gene segments were assigned by aligning CDR3 sequences to IMGT reference sequences. Each retained sequence needed at least a six-nucleotide match to both a V gene segment and a J gene segment. A rearrangement counted as productive if the CDR3 had no stop codons and remained in frame with V and J, and every other rearrangement counted as non-productive. Following IMGT convention, CDR3 was defined as the stretch from the second conserved V-encoded cysteine up to the conserved J-encoded phenylalanine. The earlier analysis of about 500 of the donors excluded sequences that lacked an unambiguous match to a single V gene segment. In an earlier analysis of roughly 500 of the donors, V segments were called functional above 56.7% productive rearrangements and were called segregating when the between-donor standard deviation exceeded 5%. To diagnose cytomegalovirus status from the catalog of TCR beta chain sequences, a statistical classification framework was built. In a later analysis, TCR nucleotide sequences were compared against IMGT/GENE-DB human TR gene sequences so that V and J genes could be assigned. A later analysis assigned CDR3 sequences and most-parsimonious VDJ recombination scenarios with the TCRdist pipeline. A later analysis defined each TCR beta chain by its CDR3 amino acid sequence plus V-gene family, and excluded reads lacking a unique V-gene family. To address suspected cross-contamination and a sequencing artifact, a later analysis removed over 500 highly shared, low-generation-probability nucleotide sequences. For each public chain, a later analysis derived a clonal expansion index from normalized ranks of inferred template counts within each repertoire. In a later analysis, generation probabilities were computed using a VDJ recombination model fitted to out-of-frame rearrangements, and the results were checked against IGoR. A later analysis scored TCR-TCR, TCR-HLA and TCR-CMV co-occurrence with hypergeometric tests, applying a repertoire-size bias correction to TCR pairs. In a later analysis, false discovery rates were estimated by permuting HLA or CMV assignments 20 times. In a later analysis, co-occurring TCRs were grouped using DBSCAN, with TCRdist sequence similarity added in when clustering inside HLA-allele-positive subsets. Repertoires with fewer than 30,000 or more than 120,000 public chains were left out of co-occurrence clustering, as were about 5 repertoires with anomalous nucleotide sharing. TCRdb holds this immuneACCESS table with in-frame rearrangements only. Some clones are missing; in checked studies, unresolved V genes explain under half, and the rest has no known cause. V and J calls and clone size are copied from that table; D and trimming were computed from the DNA. The sample has some 150,000 clones on record, roughly four fifths of them singletons. The top ten hold approximately 2% of the sample.

Notes on this clone: Its recognized antigen is unknown. Base qualities were left out, and no much larger clone turns up one base away.

The cohort consisted of fewer than 700 healthy bone marrow donors. At the time of sampling, all cohort members were nominally healthy, though unrecorded immune exposures were likely present. The donor tested CMV seronegative and was one of the 352 seronegative cohort members. Each donor provided a peripheral blood sample, and peripheral blood mononuclear cells were used for TCR beta sequencing. The Qiagen DNeasy Blood Extraction Kit was used to extract genomic DNA from the blood cell samples. What was sequenced was PBMCs. The receptor's source is a middle-aged woman in good health and CMV-seronegative. Recombination connected TRBV6-5 to TRBJ2-2; tentative D gene TRBD1, with 6 bases matching. The nucleotide sequence reads as follows: TGTGCCAGCAGTTACAACAGGGACCCGAACACCGGGGAGCTGTTTTTT. It codes for CASSYNRDPNTGELFF.